The source of this T cell receptor (beta chain) is a study of CDR3 diversity in severe acne. TCRdb ran MiXCR on the PCR reads and lists one entry per CDR3 protein. The data show 65,000 to 95,000 distinct CDR3 sequences, 50% to 65% seen once. This clonotype was detected many times. At one boundary the junction diverges from the germline segment, which might be a read error. The source is a male donor in good health, without acne. The sequenced sample was blood.

CDR3 sequence: CASSSDLDRSNEQFF. The CDR3 DNA is TGCGCCAGCAGCTCGGACTTGGACAGGTCCAATGAGCAGTTCTTC. This chain connects TRBV7-6 to TRBJ2-1, with 7 positions matching TRBD1. The germline gives CDR1 SGHVS, CDR2 FNYEAQ. The CDR3 has 15 amino acids.